These 18 T cell receptor beta chains were all obtained from the same sample, sequenced in a study of blood T cell repertoires in COVID-19. Sequencing used immunoSEQ multiplex PCR; TCRdb keeps in-frame clones, though not all of them. The sample lists some 260,000 clones; approximately 84% were seen once. The sample taken for sequencing was PBMCs or T cells enriched from blood (not recorded which). The receptors were sampled from a middle-aged man who had recovered from COVID-19.

The genes are TRBV7-2 and TRBJ1-4; 8 nucleotides match TRBD1. The germline V gene encodes CDR1 SGHTA and CDR2 FQGNSA. Trimming cost V 8 bases and J 6 bases; bases outside gene matches: 8. The length of the CDR3 is 14 residues. Here the CDR3 DNA reads TGTGCCAGCTCCCGGGACAGGATGGATGAAAAACTGTTTTTT. It yields the protein CASSRDRMDEKLFF.

The chain couples TRBV27 to TRBJ1-5, with 9 bases aligning to TRBD1. Germline V CDR1 and CDR2: MNHEY, SMNVEV (reference sequence). J was trimmed by 9 bases and V by 1 base; bases with no gene match: 7. The CDR3 covers 15 residues. CDR3 nucleotides: TGTGCCAGCAGTTTATTGGCACAGGGGGCAAGGCCCCAGCATTTT. Translated: CASSLLAQGARPQHF.

The rearrangement joins TRBV29-1 to TRBJ1-2; 7 bases are a match to TRBD1. Germline V gene data show CDR1 as SQVTM and CDR2 as ANQGSEA. With V trimmed by 7 bases and J by 2 bases, 7 bases remained unmatched. The CDR3 consists of 13 residues. The CDR3 is CSATGVLNYGYTF. CDR3 sequence (DNA): TGCAGCGCCACAGGGGTTTTAAACTATGGCTACACCTTC. The complete variable domain, with remaining parts taken from reference TRBV29-1 and TRBJ1-2, reads SAVISQKPSRDICQRGTSLTIQCQVDSQVTMMFWYRQQPGQSLTLIATANQGSEATYESGFVIDKFPISRPNLTFSTLTVSNMSPEDSSIYLCSATGVLNYGYTFGSGTRLTVV.

The chain employs TRBV3-1 (or the pseudogene TRBV3-2) and TRBJ2-1; D unresolved. The ends were cut back, 4 bases at V and 0 bases at J, with 7 bases in the middle. CDR1 and CDR2 from the germline V gene are LGHDT and YNNKEL (reference sequence). The CDR3 consists of 14 residues. This chain's CDR3 is CASSRVGSYNEQFF. The CDR3 bases are TGTGCCAGCAGCCGAGTTGGCTCCTACAATGAGCAGTTCTTC.

This clone has only one observation. The chain recombines TRBV3-1 (or the pseudogene TRBV3-2) with TRBJ1-2, with TRBD1 matching over 9 bases. This CDR3 is built from 15 residues. V was pared by 1 base and J by 6 bases, with 6 bases of the junction left unmatched. The germline CDR1 and CDR2 sequences are LGHDT and YNNKEL (reference sequence). The CDR3 DNA is TGTGCCAGCAGCCAAGGACCTACAGGGGGCGATGGCTACACCTTC. Its translation: CASSQGPTGGDGYTF.

The chain employs TRBV5-1 and TRBJ1-2; the D gene is possibly TRBD1 (5 bases). The CDR3 consists of 16 residues. Trimming removed 0 bases from V and 1 base from J, with 13 bases in between. The germline V gene encodes CDR1 SGHRS and CDR2 YFSETQ. CDR3 nucleotide sequence: TGCGCCAGCAGCTTGGATAGAGGGGAGGTTAACTATGGCTACACCTTC. It encodes CASSLDRGEVNYGYTF.

The J gene is TRBJ2-7, the V gene TRBV6-1; 8 nucleotides line up with TRBD2. The CDR3 has 15 amino acids. CDR1 is MNHNS and CDR2 is SASEGT in the germline V gene. V lost 0 bases, J lost 2 bases, and 3 bases stayed unmatched. CDR3 loop: CASSEAASGPYEQYF. The CDR3 region has the DNA TGTGCCAGCAGTGAAGCGGCTAGCGGGCCCTACGAGCAGTACTTC.

V is TRBV6-4 and J is TRBJ1-1; D is uncertain. The germline CDR1 and CDR2 sequences are MRHNA and SNTAGT. This CDR3 spans 13 amino acids. Trimming cost V 3 bases and J 0 bases, with 5 bases left between them. The CDR3 DNA sequence: TGTGCCAGCAGTGAATCTCTGAACACTGAAGCTTTCTTT. Translation gives CASSESLNTEAFF.

The CDR3 loop is CASSLLTGADEKLFF. Written as DNA, the CDR3 is TGTGCCAGCAGCTTACTAACAGGGGCGGACGAAAAACTGTTTTTT. The chain has TRBV7-9 and TRBJ1-4; 7 nucleotides align to TRBD1. V shed 2 bases, J shed 8 bases, and the junction held 8 bases outside the gene matches. The V gene's germline CDR1 is SEHNR and CDR2 FQNEAQ (reference sequence). This CDR3 spans 15 amino acids.

This chain connects TRBV5-1 to TRBJ2-7, with unresolved D. With 4 bases removed from V and 4 bases from J, the gap between germline ends came to 9 bases. CDR3 length equals 12 residues. The germline V gene encodes CDR1 SGHRS and CDR2 YFSETQ. The CDR3 sequence is CASSVNTYEQYF. CDR3 DNA: TGCGCCAGCAGCGTAAACACATACGAGCAGTACTTC.

This rearrangement joins TRBV19 to TRBJ2-7; 9 bases map to TRBD1. The germline CDR1 and CDR2 sequences are LNHDA and SQIVND (reference sequence). Losses at the gene ends were 7 bases for V and 4 bases for J; bases not matched to a gene: 5. The CDR3 contains 13 residues. The DNA for the CDR3 is TGTGCCAGTATGCGGACAGGGGTTTACGAGCAGTACTTC. This encodes CASMRTGVYEQYF.

This clone was picked up one time. Other DNA sequences in this specimen translate into the identical CDR3. This sequence joins TRBV5-5 and TRBJ2-6; D may be TRBD1 (7 bases). V was trimmed by 3 bases and J by 16 bases, leaving 17 bases between them. Germline values: CDR1 SGHKS, CDR2 YYEKEE (reference sequence). This CDR3 is 13 amino acids long. The CDR3 here is CASSSRGESVLTF. For the CDR3, the DNA is TGTGCCAGCAGCTCCAGGGGGGAGAGCGTTCTGACTTTC.

This chain links TRBV9 with TRBJ2-2; D possibly corresponds to TRBD2 (6 bases). Germline V CDR1 and CDR2: SGDLS, YYNGEE. Trimming removed 4 bases at V and 5 bases at J, with 12 bases between. The CDR3 is made up of 14 amino acids. The CDR3 region has the DNA TGTGCCAGCAGCTCGGGACTGCAGACCGGGGAGCTGTTTTTT. Its translation: CASSSGLQTGELFF.

The chain couples TRBV19 to TRBJ1-4; TRBD1 agrees at 8 bases. Looked up from germline, CDR1 is LNHDA and CDR2 is SQIVND (reference sequence). Losses at the gene ends were 7 bases for V and 8 bases for J; bases not matched to a gene: 12. The CDR3 loop spans 15 amino acids. CDR3 in amino acids: CASTLGDRGDEKLFF. The CDR3 coding sequence is TGTGCCAGTACCCTCGGCGACAGGGGAGACGAAAAACTGTTTTTT.

In its sample, this clone was seen once. The chain employs TRBV19 and TRBJ2-5; D not resolved. Trimming left V 0 bases short and J 5 bases short, with 10 bases between. CDR1 and CDR2 (germline): LNHDA, SQIVND (reference sequence). The CDR3 totals 14 residues. The CDR3 sequence: CASSIDHRGETQYF. The CDR3 DNA is TGTGCCAGTAGTATAGATCACCGAGGCGAGACCCAGTACTTC.

The J gene is TRBJ1-6, the V gene TRBV18; 9 bases line up with TRBD1. This CDR3 has 17 residues. Germline V gives CDR1 KGHSH, CDR2 LQKENI. V shed 2 bases, J shed 3 bases, and the junction held 5 bases outside the gene matches. CDR3 bases: TGTGCCAGCTCACCAACGGGACAGGGATACTATAATTCACCCCTCCACTTT. Encoded protein: CASSPTGQGYYNSPLHF.

The chain uses TRBV3-1 (or the pseudogene TRBV3-2) and TRBJ2-7, with D perhaps TRBD2 (6 bases). Germline lookup yields CDR1 LGHDT and CDR2 YNNKEL (reference sequence). The CDR3 consists of 15 residues. V lost 5 bases and J lost 3, with 17 bases in between. For the CDR3, the DNA is TGTGCCAGCAGCGAATCGGGACGGGAGAACTACGAGCAGTACTTC. Translated, it gives CASSESGRENYEQYF.

V is TRBV7-2 and J is TRBJ2-7, with 9 bases lining up with TRBD2. The CDR3 runs to 15 residues. Germline V gene lookup returns CDR1 SGHTA and CDR2 FQGNSA. V lost 1 base and J lost 4; bases outside the gene matches: 5. CDR3 residues: CASSLVGGGVYEQYF. The DNA of the CDR3 is TGTGCCAGCAGCTTAGTCGGCGGGGGGGTGTACGAGCAGTACTTC.